This T cell receptor (beta chain) was sequenced for a study of blood T cell repertoires in COVID-19. The overall study: Both acute and convalescent COVID-19 samples were obtained from the United States, Italy and Spain.

In the authors' methods: It was from reference gene primer amplification that nucleated cell counts were estimated. Produced via immunoSEQ multiplex PCR; TCRdb's table is partial and in-frame only. That table gives V, J and clone size, and the DNA gave D and trimming. The table has tens of thousands of clones, 65% to 90% seen once; the top ten hold 3.2%. The germline gives CDR1 LGHDT, CDR2 YNNKEL (reference sequence). The CDR3 covers 14 residues. Trimming took off 1 base at V and 1 base at J, with 7 bases between the two ends. This chain connects TRBV3-1 (or the pseudogene TRBV3-2) to TRBJ1-1, with a tentative D call TRBD1 (5 bases). This TCR was recovered from a man aged 50-59 years with active COVID-19. Material: peripheral blood. The CDR3 DNA sequence: TGTGCCAGCAGCCAAGGGACACAGAACACTGAAGCTTTCTTT. It specifies CASSQGTQNTEAFF.